The rows below give T cell receptor beta chains drawn from one sample of a study of shared clonotypes between healthy human individuals. The table came from immunoSEQ multiplex PCR; TCRdb's copy has only in-frame clones and leaves some out. The sample records fewer than 850,000 clones, around 72% being singletons. Sequencing used memory CD4+ T cells sorted from blood. The receptors were gathered from a woman younger than 45 in good health. The CDR3 runs from the conserved cysteine through the conserved F or W. Each record gives: J gene, clone size, V gene, D gene, CDR3 length, CDR3 DNA, CDR3 protein. The D gene is left open where the match is weak. Clone size is given for some rows only: seen once, a few or many times, or a class if the clone is expanded.

j_call: TRBJ2-7
clone_size: .
v_call: TRBV6-5
d_call: TRBD1
cdr3_length: 14
cdr3_nt: TGTGCCAGCAGTTACTCCCGGGACAGGCCTGAGCAGTACTTC
cdr3_aa: CASSYSRDRPEQYF

j_call: TRBJ2-1
clone_size: .
v_call: TRBV10-1
d_call: .
cdr3_length: 15
cdr3_nt: TGCGCCAGCAGTGAGGGCAGTTTCCTCTACAATGAGCAGTTCTTC
cdr3_aa: CASSEGSFLYNEQFF

j_call: TRBJ1-5
clone_size: .
v_call: TRBV28
d_call: .
cdr3_length: 14
cdr3_nt: TGTGCCAGCAGTCCCCGTCAGGACTATCAGCCCCAGCATTTT
cdr3_aa: CASSPRQDYQPQHF

j_call: TRBJ2-7
clone_size: .
v_call: TRBV19
d_call: TRBD2
cdr3_length: 15
cdr3_nt: TGTGCCAGTAGTGCTAGCGGGAGAAGCGGGTACGAGCAGTACTTC
cdr3_aa: CASSASGRSGYEQYF

j_call: TRBJ2-1
clone_size: .
v_call: TRBV7-8
d_call: .
cdr3_length: 15
cdr3_nt: TGTGCCAGCAGCTTAGCAGGGACGTCCTACAATGAGCAGTTCTTC
cdr3_aa: CASSLAGTSYNEQFF

j_call: TRBJ1-5
clone_size: .
v_call: TRBV5-1
d_call: .
cdr3_length: 14
cdr3_nt: TGCGCCAGCAGCTTGGGAGGTTCCTATCAGCCCCAGCATTTT
cdr3_aa: CASSLGGSYQPQHF

j_call: TRBJ1-2
clone_size: .
v_call: TRBV6-1
d_call: TRBD1
cdr3_length: 13
cdr3_nt: TGTGCCAGCAGTGAGCTACAGGGGGATGGCTACACCTTC
cdr3_aa: CASSELQGDGYTF

j_call: TRBJ2-1
clone_size: .
v_call: TRBV27
d_call: .
cdr3_length: 12
cdr3_nt: TGTGCCAGCAGGCGCACCTACAATGAGCAGTTCTTC
cdr3_aa: CASRRTYNEQFF

j_call: TRBJ2-6
clone_size: .
v_call: TRBV2
d_call: TRBD1
cdr3_length: 17
cdr3_nt: TGTGCCAGCAGGCCGGGGACAGGGATTTCAGGGGCCAACGTCCTGACTTTC
cdr3_aa: CASRPGTGISGANVLTF

j_call: TRBJ2-7
clone_size: .
v_call: TRBV2
d_call: .
cdr3_length: 12
cdr3_nt: TGTGCCAGCAGTCCTTACCCCTACGAGCAGTACTTC
cdr3_aa: CASSPYPYEQYF

j_call: TRBJ2-7
clone_size: .
v_call: TRBV29-1
d_call: TRBD1
cdr3_length: 18
cdr3_nt: TGCAGCGTTGCCCCGCAGGACCCCGGGACAGGGGGTTCGGGCGAGCAGTACTTC
cdr3_aa: CSVAPQDPGTGGSGEQYF

j_call: TRBJ1-1
clone_size: .
v_call: TRBV27
d_call: TRBD1
cdr3_length: 14
cdr3_nt: TGTGCCAGCAGTACCGACACAGGGGGCACTGAAGCTTTCTTT
cdr3_aa: CASSTDTGGTEAFF

j_call: TRBJ2-3
clone_size: .
v_call: TRBV5-1
d_call: .
cdr3_length: 14
cdr3_nt: TGCGCCAGCAGCCTCCAGGCCAGCACAGATACGCAGTATTTT
cdr3_aa: CASSLQASTDTQYF

j_call: TRBJ2-1
clone_size: .
v_call: TRBV5-1
d_call: TRBD2
cdr3_length: 13
cdr3_nt: TGCGCCAGCAGCTTTAGCGGGAGTCATGAGCAGTTCTTC
cdr3_aa: CASSFSGSHEQFF

j_call: TRBJ1-2
clone_size: many
v_call: TRBV6-5
d_call: .
cdr3_length: 16
cdr3_nt: TGTGCCAGCAGTTACTCGATTGTGGCAGGAGGGGACGGCTACACCTTC
cdr3_aa: CASSYSIVAGGDGYTF

j_call: TRBJ2-1
clone_size: once
v_call: TRBV19
d_call: TRBD1
cdr3_length: 19
cdr3_nt: TGTGCCAGTAGTATAGGCCCAGGGGGCCCTTCGGACTCCTACAATGAGCAGTTCTTC
cdr3_aa: CASSIGPGGPSDSYNEQFF

j_call: TRBJ1-1
clone_size: .
v_call: TRBV4-1
d_call: .
cdr3_length: 16
cdr3_nt: TGCGCCAGCAGCCAAAGGGGGGGTAATAAGAACACTGAAGCTTTCTTT
cdr3_aa: CASSQRGGNKNTEAFF

j_call: TRBJ2-7
clone_size: few
v_call: TRBV7-2
d_call: .
cdr3_length: 15
cdr3_nt: TGTGCCAGCAGAGACGGAGGAGCCAACTCCTACGAGCAGTACTTC
cdr3_aa: CASRDGGANSYEQYF

j_call: TRBJ2-7
clone_size: .
v_call: TRBV5-1
d_call: TRBD1
cdr3_length: 14
cdr3_nt: TGCGCCAGCAGCCCAGGGACAGGGATCTACGAGCAGTACTTC
cdr3_aa: CASSPGTGIYEQYF

j_call: TRBJ1-1
clone_size: .
v_call: TRBV4-2
d_call: .
cdr3_length: 14
cdr3_nt: TGTGCCAGCAGCCCCGGCGACAGGAACACTGAAGCTTTCTTT
cdr3_aa: CASSPGDRNTEAFF

j_call: TRBJ2-7
clone_size: .
v_call: TRBV25-1
d_call: .
cdr3_length: 11
cdr3_nt: TGTGCCAGCACCGGCGCCTACGAGCAGTACTTC
cdr3_aa: CASTGAYEQYF

j_call: TRBJ2-5
clone_size: .
v_call: TRBV19
d_call: .
cdr3_length: 16
cdr3_nt: TGTGCCAGTAGTATAAGAATGAGGGGGGCCCAAGAGACCCAGTACTTC
cdr3_aa: CASSIRMRGAQETQYF

j_call: TRBJ2-7
clone_size: .
v_call: TRBV11-3
d_call: TRBD2
cdr3_length: 14
cdr3_nt: TGTGCCAGCAGCTCGACCGGGACTACCGTAGAGCAGTACTTC
cdr3_aa: CASSSTGTTVEQYF

j_call: TRBJ2-2
clone_size: .
v_call: TRBV5-1
d_call: .
cdr3_length: 16
cdr3_nt: TGCGCCAGCAGCGACCCGGGGTTTGGTCCCAAAGGGGAGCTGTTTTTT
cdr3_aa: CASSDPGFGPKGELFF

j_call: TRBJ1-1
clone_size: few
v_call: TRBV10-1
d_call: .
cdr3_length: 12
cdr3_nt: TGCGCCAGCAGCCGCAGGAACACTGAAGCTTTCTTT
cdr3_aa: CASSRRNTEAFF

j_call: TRBJ2-2
clone_size: .
v_call: TRBV27
d_call: .
cdr3_length: 15
cdr3_nt: TGTGCCAGCAGTCTATGGACTATAAACACCGGGGAGCTGTTTTTT
cdr3_aa: CASSLWTINTGELFF

j_call: TRBJ1-1
clone_size: .
v_call: TRBV6-4
d_call: .
cdr3_length: 13
cdr3_nt: TGTGCCAGCGCGACCGGGCCAAACACTGAAGCTTTCTTT
cdr3_aa: CASATGPNTEAFF

j_call: TRBJ2-2
clone_size: .
v_call: TRBV7-8
d_call: TRBD2
cdr3_length: 15
cdr3_nt: TGTGCCAGCAGCTTCTCTGGGGGGGGCACCGGGGAGCTGTTTTTT
cdr3_aa: CASSFSGGGTGELFF

j_call: TRBJ2-7
clone_size: once
v_call: TRBV27
d_call: .
cdr3_length: 10
cdr3_nt: TGTGCCAGCAAGCGAGCCGAGCAGTACTTC
cdr3_aa: CASKRAEQYF

j_call: TRBJ2-7
clone_size: .
v_call: TRBV30
d_call: TRBD2
cdr3_length: 17
cdr3_nt: TGTGCCTGGAGTGTACTCCCACTAGCGGGAGGGCATCGCGAGCAGTACTTC
cdr3_aa: CAWSVLPLAGGHREQYF

j_call: TRBJ1-5
clone_size: .
v_call: TRBV28
d_call: TRBD1
cdr3_length: 16
cdr3_nt: TGTGCCAGCAGTAACCCGGGACAGGGGTTCAATCAGCCCCAGCATTTT
cdr3_aa: CASSNPGQGFNQPQHF

j_call: TRBJ2-1
clone_size: .
v_call: TRBV7-2
d_call: TRBD2
cdr3_length: 14
cdr3_nt: TGTGCCAGCAGCTTACAGCGGGATTCGGGTGAGCAGTTCTTC
cdr3_aa: CASSLQRDSGEQFF

j_call: TRBJ2-2
clone_size: .
v_call: TRBV7-9
d_call: .
cdr3_length: 14
cdr3_nt: TGTGCCAGCAGCCCCAGGCTCAACACCGGGGAGCTGTTTTTT
cdr3_aa: CASSPRLNTGELFF

j_call: TRBJ2-2
clone_size: .
v_call: TRBV13
d_call: TRBD2
cdr3_length: 15
cdr3_nt: TGTGCCAGCAGCCCAACTAGCGGGAGAACCGGGGAGCTGTTTTTT
cdr3_aa: CASSPTSGRTGELFF

j_call: TRBJ2-2
clone_size: few
v_call: TRBV5-4
d_call: TRBD2
cdr3_length: 20
cdr3_nt: TGTGCCAGCAGCCGTAAGTCGGGATGGATCCGGGAGGGCCGAACCGGGGAGCTGTTTTTT
cdr3_aa: CASSRKSGWIREGRTGELFF

j_call: TRBJ2-7
clone_size: .
v_call: TRBV5-6
d_call: .
cdr3_length: 13
cdr3_nt: TGTGCCAGCAGCTTGAGGATGGGTGACGAGCAGTACTTC
cdr3_aa: CASSLRMGDEQYF

j_call: TRBJ2-1
clone_size: .
v_call: TRBV19
d_call: .
cdr3_length: 15
cdr3_nt: TGTGCCAGTAGAAGGGCAGGCCCGTCCTACAATGAGCAGTTCTTC
cdr3_aa: CASRRAGPSYNEQFF

j_call: TRBJ1-2
clone_size: .
v_call: TRBV28
d_call: .
cdr3_length: 15
cdr3_nt: TGTGCCAGCAGTTTTTCGGTAGGGGTCCTCTATGGCTACACCTTC
cdr3_aa: CASSFSVGVLYGYTF

j_call: TRBJ2-5
clone_size: .
v_call: TRBV6-4
d_call: TRBD1
cdr3_length: 14
cdr3_nt: TGTGCCAGCAGTGACTGGGGACAGGGGGAGACCCAGTACTTC
cdr3_aa: CASSDWGQGETQYF

j_call: TRBJ2-2
clone_size: once
v_call: TRBV4-1
d_call: .
cdr3_length: 15
cdr3_nt: TGCGCCAGCAGCCAAGGGTTTTCGAACACCGGGGAGCTGTTTTTT
cdr3_aa: CASSQGFSNTGELFF

j_call: TRBJ1-3
clone_size: .
v_call: TRBV7-9
d_call: .
cdr3_length: 16
cdr3_nt: TGTGCCAGCAGAGCGGACACCCTAAGCTCTGGAAACACCATATATTTT
cdr3_aa: CASRADTLSSGNTIYF

j_call: TRBJ2-5
clone_size: .
v_call: TRBV7-8
d_call: TRBD1
cdr3_length: 16
cdr3_nt: TGTGCCAGCAGCTTAGACCGGACAGGGGTGGGAGAGACCCAGTACTTC
cdr3_aa: CASSLDRTGVGETQYF

j_call: TRBJ2-6
clone_size: .
v_call: TRBV19
d_call: .
cdr3_length: 18
cdr3_nt: TGTGCCAGTAGTACTCCGGGACGGACCAACTCTGGGGCCAACGTCCTGACTTTC
cdr3_aa: CASSTPGRTNSGANVLTF

j_call: TRBJ2-3
clone_size: .
v_call: TRBV27
d_call: TRBD2
cdr3_length: 13
cdr3_nt: TGTGCCGCACGGGGAGGGGCCACAGATACGCAGTATTTT
cdr3_aa: CAARGGATDTQYF

j_call: TRBJ2-5
clone_size: .
v_call: TRBV5-6
d_call: .
cdr3_length: 14
cdr3_nt: TGTGCCAGCAGCTTGGTGTCTGATCAAGAGACCCAGTACTTC
cdr3_aa: CASSLVSDQETQYF

j_call: TRBJ2-1
clone_size: few
v_call: TRBV27
d_call: TRBD2
cdr3_length: 17
cdr3_nt: TGTGCCAGCATCTCCGGCCGAGCGGGGAGCTCCTACAATGAGCAGTTCTTC
cdr3_aa: CASISGRAGSSYNEQFF

j_call: TRBJ1-1
clone_size: once
v_call: TRBV18
d_call: .
cdr3_length: 13
cdr3_nt: TGTGCCAGCTCACCAGCGTCGAACACTGAAGCTTTCTTT
cdr3_aa: CASSPASNTEAFF

j_call: TRBJ2-1
clone_size: .
v_call: TRBV18
d_call: .
cdr3_length: 11
cdr3_nt: TGTGCCAGCTCACCGGAGGGTGAGCAGTTCTTC
cdr3_aa: CASSPEGEQFF

j_call: TRBJ1-1
clone_size: .
v_call: TRBV9
d_call: .
cdr3_length: 15
cdr3_nt: TGTGCCAGCAGCGTATTCGACACGGTGAACACTGAAGCTTTCTTT
cdr3_aa: CASSVFDTVNTEAFF

j_call: TRBJ2-7
clone_size: .
v_call: TRBV14
d_call: .
cdr3_length: 15
cdr3_nt: TGTGCCAGCAGCTCTTTGACAAGGAATTCCTACGAGCAGTACTTC
cdr3_aa: CASSSLTRNSYEQYF

j_call: TRBJ1-2
clone_size: few
v_call: TRBV18
d_call: .
cdr3_length: 12
cdr3_nt: TGTGCCAGCTCACCGAACGGACTGCCCGGACTATTC
cdr3_aa: CASSPNGLPGLF

j_call: TRBJ2-1
clone_size: .
v_call: TRBV9
d_call: .
cdr3_length: 15
cdr3_nt: TGTGCCAGCAGCGTAGAGGCCTTACAGGCCAGTGAGCAGTTCTTC
cdr3_aa: CASSVEALQASEQFF

j_call: TRBJ2-7
clone_size: .
v_call: TRBV19
d_call: .
cdr3_length: 15
cdr3_nt: TGTGCCAGTCAACCCCGTAGGGGACTTACCTACGAGCAGTACTTC
cdr3_aa: CASQPRRGLTYEQYF

j_call: TRBJ2-2
clone_size: .
v_call: TRBV7-7
d_call: TRBD1
cdr3_length: 15
cdr3_nt: TGTGCCAGCAGCCCAGGGACAGGGGACACCGGGGAGCTGTTTTTT
cdr3_aa: CASSPGTGDTGELFF

j_call: TRBJ2-5
clone_size: .
v_call: TRBV5-4
d_call: TRBD1
cdr3_length: 15
cdr3_nt: TGTGCCAGCAGCAGGGGTGGACAGGAGCAAGAGACCCAGTACTTC
cdr3_aa: CASSRGGQEQETQYF